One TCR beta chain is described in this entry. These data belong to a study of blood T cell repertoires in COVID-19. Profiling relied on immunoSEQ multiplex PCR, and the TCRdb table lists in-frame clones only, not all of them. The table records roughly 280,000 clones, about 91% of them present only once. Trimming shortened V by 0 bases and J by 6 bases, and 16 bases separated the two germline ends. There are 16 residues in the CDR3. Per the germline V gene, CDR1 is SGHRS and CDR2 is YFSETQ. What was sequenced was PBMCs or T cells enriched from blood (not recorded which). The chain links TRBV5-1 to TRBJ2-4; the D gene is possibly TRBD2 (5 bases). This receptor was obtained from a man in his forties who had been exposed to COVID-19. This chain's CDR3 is CASSLAPGNSGNIQYF. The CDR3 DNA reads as TGCGCCAGCAGCTTGGCGCCCGGGAATTCGGGAAACATTCAGTACTTC.